Given below is one T cell receptor (beta chain) in context. The data were produced by immunoSEQ multiplex PCR, yet TCRdb's version contains in-frame clones alone and is incomplete. The sample records around 41,000 clones, about 83% being singletons. CDR1 and CDR2 from the germline V gene are MNHEY and SMNVEV (reference sequence). V dropped 3 bases and J dropped 8 bases, with 13 bases sitting between them. The CDR3 has 13 amino acids. These data are taken from a study of control samples from healthy donors and cancer patients. The sequencing input was PBMCs. The source is a woman in her sixties or seventies with lung cancer. The chain links TRBV27 to TRBJ1-2, with D hard to call. CDR3 DNA: TGTGCCAGCAGTTTCTTGGACCTTCGCGGCTACACCTTC. Residues: CASSFLDLRGYTF.